This T cell receptor (beta chain) was recorded in a study of T cells expressing NK-cell markers. Background on the study: Repertoire data for TCR beta were derived from sorted T cells (CD3+CD56+NKG2C+, CD3+CD56+NKG2C- and CD3+CD56-NKG2C+). Overall study results and limits: 1.0-7.0% of CD8+ T cells in roughly six donors belonged to dominant NKG2C+ clonotypes. These clonotypes also led the CD3+CD56-NKG2C+ fraction in a handful of donors.

TCRdb reworked the 5' RACE reads into one entry per CDR3 protein, no DNA. The listing contains about 550,000 distinct CDR3 sequences. About this clonotype: The antigen is not known.

The specimen was blood T cells: a sorted CD56 or NKG2C T cell subset, CD4+ or CD8+ T cells, or bulk PBMC T cells (not recorded which). The clonotype comes from a man aged 18-30 years in good health.

The CDR3 reads CASSRTGLGTGELFF. The J gene is TRBJ2-2, the V gene TRBV7-6; TCRdb proposes TRBD1, but this gene call is untestable without DNA. The CDR3 extends over 15 amino acids. CDR1 is SGHVS and CDR2 is FNYEAQ in the germline V gene.